Listed here is a single TCR beta chain. The sample is drawn from a study of blood T cell repertoires in COVID-19. The wider study: Samples taken during acute and convalescent COVID-19 were collected in the United States, Italy and Spain.

Germline V gene lookup returns CDR1 MDHEN and CDR2 SYDVKM. The CDR3 has 19 residues. With 6 bases clipped from V and 5 bases from J, the junction kept 24 bases outside the gene matches. The repertoire was sequenced with immunoSEQ multiplex PCR; TCRdb's copy has only in-frame clones and lacks some. The sample lists 150,000 to 200,000 clones; 88% were seen once. This TCR derives from a man aged 35 to 55 with active or convalescent COVID-19. The sequenced material came from peripheral blood. The V and J genes are TRBV28 and TRBJ1-1; 7 bases agree with TRBD1. CDR3 amino acids: CASSFRIPFGTAAQTEAFF. CDR3 bases: TGTGCCAGCAGCTTTCGGATACCTTTCGGGACAGCGGCTCAAACTGAAGCTTTCTTT.